The sequence of this TCR beta chain was determined in a study of OX40 agonist ivuxolimab in advanced cancers. Study as a whole: Among those enrolled, mean age was roughly 62 years (range about 23 to 85) and about 82% were male.

Here immunoSEQ multiplex PCR was the method, and the copy in TCRdb shows in-frame clones only, minus some. The repertoire has roughly 75,000 clones, 75% to 90% of them found once; the top ten carry 2.5% to 3%. The CDR3 has 14 residues. The V gene lost 4 bases and the J gene lost 10 bases, with 18 bases spanning the gap. Germline lookup yields CDR1 SGDLS and CDR2 YYNGEE. This clone came up a few times. Its antigen is not identified. Excluded were patients having autoimmune disease history or systemic immunosuppression. Study-wide results and limits: Compared with CD4+, CD8+ T cells on average had more expanded clones. The work left the antigen specificity of expanded peripheral T cells undetermined.

This sequence originates from an adult with an advanced solid tumor such as melanoma, head and neck, liver or kidney cancer. The chain joins TRBV9 to TRBJ1-5; D is uncertain. The sample here was CD4+ or CD8+ T cells sorted from blood, taken in a trial of the OX40 agonist ivuxolimab. CDR3 DNA sequence: TGTGCCAGCAGCCCTCGGACGACCGGCGGCCCCCAGCATTTT. Translation gives CASSPRTTGGPQHF.